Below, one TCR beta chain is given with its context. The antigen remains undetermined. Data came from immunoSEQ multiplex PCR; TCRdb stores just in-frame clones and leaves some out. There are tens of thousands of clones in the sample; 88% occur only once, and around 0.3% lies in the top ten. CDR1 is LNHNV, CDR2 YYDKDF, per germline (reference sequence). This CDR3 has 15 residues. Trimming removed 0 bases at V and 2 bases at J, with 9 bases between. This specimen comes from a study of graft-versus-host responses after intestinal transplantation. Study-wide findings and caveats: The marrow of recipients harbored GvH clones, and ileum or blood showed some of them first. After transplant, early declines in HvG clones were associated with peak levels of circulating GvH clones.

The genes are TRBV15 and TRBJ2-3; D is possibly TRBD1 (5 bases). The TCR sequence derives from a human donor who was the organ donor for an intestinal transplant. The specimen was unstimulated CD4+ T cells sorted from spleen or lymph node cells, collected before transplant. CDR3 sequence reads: CATSRDPGFTDTQYF. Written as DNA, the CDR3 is TGTGCCACCAGCAGAGATCCAGGGTTCACAGATACGCAGTATTTT.